One and the same sample provided the 30 T cell receptor beta chains below, sequenced in a study of T cells in Graves' hyperthyroidism and ophthalmopathy. RNA transcripts provided the source from which TCR beta CDR3 regions were amplified. First-round RT-PCR of the TCR CDR3 relied on the HTBI primer set. Each CDR3 protein gets one entry after TCRdb re-called the multiplex PCR reads with MiXCR. Of 190,000 or so distinct CDR3 sequences listed, around 20% are singletons. The sequencing sample was made of blood. These receptors all come from a man aged 40-49 years with Graves' hyperthyroidism.

This clonotype was seen at least ten times. The chain is built from TRBV12-3 or TRBV12-4 and TRBJ1-3; D gene ambiguous. V lost 8 bases and J lost 0, with 8 bases in between. This CDR3 is 13 amino acids long. The chain's CDR3 is CASRSGSGNTIYF. CDR3 DNA sequence: TGTGCCAGCCGTTCCGGCTCTGGAAACACCATATATTTT.

This clonotype was recorded at least ten times. The rearrangement uses TRBV7-2 and TRBJ2-4; TRBD1 aligns across 7 bases. The V and J ends lost 4 bases and 1 base, in that order; junction bases with no gene match: 16. This CDR3 has 19 amino acids. Germline CDR1 is SGHTA and CDR2 is FQGNSA. This CDR3 reads CASSSWTARGREAKNIQYF. The CDR3 bases are TGTGCCAGCAGCTCTTGGACAGCCAGGGGGAGAGAGGCCAAAAACATTCAGTACTTC.

The chain employs TRBV7-2 and TRBJ1-1; D remains ambiguous. V was clipped by 3 bases and J by 1 base, with 12 bases between them. CDR3 length equals 15 residues. The V gene's germline CDR1 is SGHTA and CDR2 FQGNSA. CDR3 DNA: TGTGCCAGCAGCTTGGCCCCGGACCCGAACACTGAAGCTTTCTTT. Its translation: CASSLAPDPNTEAFF.

Many counts were recorded for this clonotype. The chain recombines TRBV20-1 with TRBJ1-5, with D possibly being TRBD1 (5 bases). The CDR3 is 16 amino acids. The ends were cut back, 3 bases at V and 4 bases at J, with 19 bases in the middle. Germline loops: CDR1 DFQATT, CDR2 SNEGSKA (reference sequence). The CDR3 region has the DNA TGCAGTGCTAGTCGGTTGGCTGCAGGGATAAATCAGCCCCAGCATTTT. Protein sequence: CSASRLAAGINQPQHF.

V usage is TRBV29-1 and J usage is TRBJ2-3, with D possibly being TRBD2 (6 bases). The germline CDR1 and CDR2 sequences are SQVTM and ANQGSEA. CDR3 length: 14 amino acids. V lost 6 bases and J lost 2, with 15 bases in between. The DNA of the CDR3 is TGCAGCGTGGCCCAGGGACTGGTCACAGATACGCAGTATTTT. The encoded protein is CSVAQGLVTDTQYF.

Notes on this clonotype: A much larger clone differs from this one at a single base, so this may be a read error. The CDR3 end shows no conserved phenylalanine or tryptophan, and so a read error is likely. The V gene is TRBV29-1, the J gene TRBJ2-7; D remains unclear. V lost 5 bases and J lost 3, with 20 bases in between. Germline V lookup: CDR1 SQVTM, CDR2 ANQGSEA. This CDR3 comprises 15 residues. CDR3 region: CSVQLGSLGVYEQYS. DNA for the CDR3: TGCAGCGTTCAACTCGGGTCGTTGGGTGTCTACGAGCAGTACTCC.

This clonotype was seen a few times. The V gene is TRBV28, the J gene TRBJ1-5; TRBD1 might be the D (5 bases). V was cut by 8 bases and J by 4 bases, with 15 bases left in between. Germline assignment: CDR1 MDHEN and CDR2 SYDVKM. The CDR3 has 14 residues. The CDR3 DNA sequence: TGTGCCAGCGAACCGGGGACTGGAAATCAGCCCCAGCATTTT. It yields the protein CASEPGTGNQPQHF.

This chain links TRBV19 with TRBJ2-5, with 8 bases that match TRBD1. V trimming: 4 bases; J trimming: 5 bases; junction bases outside the gene matches: 9. The CDR3 covers 15 residues. Germline lookup yields CDR1 LNHDA and CDR2 SQIVND (reference sequence). The CDR3 reads CASSTVSGGTETQYF. In nucleotides, the CDR3 is TGTGCCAGTAGTACGGTATCAGGGGGCACGGAGACCCAGTACTTC. The full variable domain, in which reference TRBV19 and TRBJ2-5 provide the parts outside the CDR3, is DGGITQSPKYLFRKEGQNVTLSCEQNLNHDAMYWYRQDPGQGLRLIYYSQIVNDFQKGDIAEGYSVSREKKESFPLTVTSAQKNPTAFYLCASSTVSGGTETQYFGPGTRLLVL.

This clonotype was recorded many times. This chain joins TRBV20-1 and TRBJ2-5; no firm D call. Per the germline V gene, CDR1 is DFQATT and CDR2 is SNEGSKA (reference sequence). The CDR3 contains 11 residues. Trimming removed 1 base from V and 5 bases from J, with 5 bases in between. This CDR3 reads CSARVGETQYF. The CDR3 coding sequence is TGCAGTGCTAGAGTGGGGGAGACCCAGTACTTC.

This chain uses TRBV12-3 or TRBV12-4 with TRBJ1-4; TRBD1 agrees at 11 bases. This CDR3 region has 14 residues. Trimming cost V 6 bases and J 8 bases; bases outside gene matches: 5. Here the CDR3 reads CASRRTGGREKLFF. The CDR3 nucleotides are TGTGCCAGCAGACGGACAGGGGGCAGGGAAAAACTGTTTTTT.

This clonotype was observed a handful of times. The rearrangement uses TRBV7-8 and TRBJ2-7; D is unresolved. CDR1 and CDR2 (germline): SGHVS, FQNEAQ. This CDR3 spans 13 amino acids. V shed 3 bases and J shed 0 bases, with 6 bases lying between them. The CDR3 protein is CASSLASSYEQYF. CDR3 DNA sequence: TGTGCCAGCAGCTTGGCCTCCTCCTACGAGCAGTACTTC.

This clonotype was seen only a few times. This rearrangement joins TRBV15 to TRBJ2-7; tentative D call: TRBD1 (6 bases). V dropped 3 bases and J dropped 3 bases, with 15 bases sitting between them. Germline V lookup: CDR1 LNHNV, CDR2 YYDKDF (reference sequence). The CDR3 consists of 15 residues. The DNA for the CDR3 is TGTGCCACCAGCAGGGGACACATTGACGACTACGAGCAGTACTTC. It encodes CATSRGHIDDYEQYF.

This clonotype was seen a few times. The genes are TRBV19 and TRBJ1-2, with TRBD1 matching 11 bases. CDR1 and CDR2 (germline): LNHDA, SQIVND (reference sequence). CDR3 size: 15 residues. V lost 5 bases and J lost 2; bases outside the gene matches: 4. In DNA form, the CDR3 reads TGTGCCAGTAGTCACCGGGACAGGGGGAACTATGGCTACACCTTC. Protein: CASSHRDRGNYGYTF.

This clonotype appeared many times. The V and J genes are TRBV11-2 and TRBJ2-3; a possible D gene is TRBD2 (7 bases). Germline CDR1 and CDR2: SGHAT and FQNNGV. Trimming took off 5 bases at V and 4 bases at J, with 22 bases between the two ends. This CDR3 spans 17 amino acids. The CDR3 DNA reads as TGTGCCAGCAGCCAACTCCGGGGGGCGATTAGGGCAGATACGCAGTATTTT. Protein product: CASSQLRGAIRADTQYF.

This clonotype was recorded at least ten times. The chain couples TRBV11-2 to TRBJ2-7; 7 bases line up with TRBD1. Losses at the gene ends were 4 bases for V and 2 bases for J; bases not matched to a gene: 5. The CDR3 spans 14 residues. The germline V gene encodes CDR1 SGHAT and CDR2 FQNNGV. The CDR3 spells CASSSPGQPYEQYF. CDR3 bases: TGTGCCAGCAGCTCCCCGGGACAGCCCTACGAGCAGTACTTC.

V gene TRBV18 combines with J gene TRBJ1-6, with no clear D. Trimming stripped 2 bases from V and 7 bases from J, with 6 bases between. The germline gives CDR1 KGHSH, CDR2 LQKENI. The CDR3 length is 13 residues. As DNA, the CDR3 is TGTGCCAGCTCACCAGAAGGAAATTCACCCCTCCACTTT. Protein product: CASSPEGNSPLHF.

This clonotype was seen more than once but under ten times. The gene calls are TRBV5-1 and TRBJ2-5; no clear D gene. Trimming cost V 2 bases and J 1 base, with 9 bases left between them. This CDR3 is built from 14 residues. Germline V CDR1 and CDR2: SGHRS, YFSETQ. CDR3 loop: CASSLLGFQETQYF. The CDR3 coding sequence is TGCGCCAGCAGCTTATTAGGGTTCCAAGAGACCCAGTACTTC.

This clonotype was seen a handful of times. The conserved final phenylalanine or tryptophan is absent from the CDR3, which likely points to a read error. The V call is TRBV18, the J call TRBJ1-1, with 10 nucleotides matching TRBD1. Germline CDR1 reads KGHSH; CDR2 reads LQKENI. CDR3 length equals 15 residues. J gave up 4 bases and V 3 bases, and 5 bases lay outside the gene matches. The CDR3 sequence is CASSPGQGTGTEAFL. In DNA, the CDR3 is TGTGCCAGCTCACCGGGACAGGGGACGGGCACTGAAGCTTTCCTT.

This clonotype was seen many times. The CDR3 loop reads CASSVGGSGANVLTF. The CDR3, as DNA: TGTGCCAGCAGCGTAGGAGGATCTGGGGCCAACGTCCTGACTTTC. This sequence joins TRBV9 and TRBJ2-6; no definite D call. The CDR3 is made up of 15 amino acids. The germline V gene has CDR1 SGDLS and CDR2 YYNGEE. V lost 0 bases and J 1 base, leaving 5 bases between the germline ends. The complete variable domain, with remaining parts taken from reference TRBV9 and TRBJ2-6, reads DSGVTQTPKHLITATGQRVTLRCSPRSGDLSVYWYQQSLDQGLQFLIQYYNGEERAKGNILERFSAQQFPDLHSELNLSSLELGDSALYFCASSVGGSGANVLTFGAGSRLTVL.

Ten or more counts support this clonotype. This chain links TRBV20-1 with TRBJ1-2; possible D gene TRBD1, 6 bases. Trimming took off 1 base at V and 4 bases at J, with 10 bases between the two ends. Germline V lookup: CDR1 DFQATT, CDR2 SNEGSKA (reference sequence). This CDR3 region has 13 residues. CDR3 sequence (DNA): TGCAGTGCTAGAGCCGGACAGAGCTATGGCTACACCTTC. Encoded protein: CSARAGQSYGYTF.

This clonotype was found many times. The chain recombines TRBV11-1 with TRBJ2-5, with 11 bases aligning to TRBD1. V lost 5 bases to trimming and J lost 2 bases; unmatched junction nucleotides: 4. Germline V lookup: CDR1 SGHAT, CDR2 FQDESV (reference sequence). This CDR3 has 15 amino acids. DNA of the CDR3: TGTGCCAGCAGCGCGAGGGACAGGGGGCAAGAGACCCAGTACTTC. This translates into CASSARDRGQETQYF.

Comments on this clonotype: This may be a read error, as it is one base from a much larger clone. This chain uses TRBV7-9 with TRBJ2-1; 9 nucleotides line up with TRBD2. Per germline, CDR1 SEHNR and CDR2 FQNEAQ (reference sequence). The CDR3 has 14 amino acids. CDR3 bases: TGTGCCAGCAGGCCGGGACTAGCAAAGGATGAGCAGTCCTTC. Protein: CASRPGLAKDEQSF.

On this clonotype: Just one base apart from a much larger clone, this may be a read error. This chain joins TRBV15 and TRBJ1-1; D remains unclear. The CDR3 has 14 residues. The V and J ends lost 1 base and 0 bases respectively, with 6 bases between them. Germline lookup yields CDR1 LNHNV and CDR2 YYDKDF (reference sequence). The CDR3 loop reads CATSRAWLNTEAFF. As DNA, the CDR3 is TGTGCCACCAGCAGAGCCTGGCTGAACACTGAAGCTTTCTTT.

The chain couples TRBV4-3 to TRBJ1-2; 7 bases fit TRBD1. This CDR3 region has 18 residues. Trimming took 4 bases from V and 4 from J; bases not matched to a gene: 18. Germline values: CDR1 LGHNA, CDR2 YSLEER. CDR3 region: CASSLGGDTDRQLYGYTF. The DNA for the CDR3 is TGCGCCAGCAGCCTAGGGGGCGACACGGACAGACAACTCTATGGCTACACCTTC.

The table lists this clonotype with a few counts. The chain employs TRBV9 and TRBJ2-1; D remains ambiguous. CDR3 length: 11 residues. The germline V and J ends were trimmed by 4 bases and 9 bases, with 8 bases remaining between them. Germline V gives CDR1 SGDLS, CDR2 YYNGEE. The CDR3 DNA sequence: TGTGCCAGCAGCTCAGCTGGTGAGCAGTTCTTC. Amino acids: CASSSAGEQFF.

This clonotype was observed many times. The rearrangement uses TRBV20-1 and TRBJ2-7; TRBD1 matches 8 bases. Germline CDR1 and CDR2: DFQATT and SNEGSKA (reference sequence). With V trimmed by 1 base and J by 0 bases, 11 bases remained unmatched. The CDR3 length is 17 residues. CDR3 DNA sequence: TGCAGTGCTAGAGCCACTACAGGGGGTCCCTTCTCCTACGAGCAGTACTTC. Protein: CSARATTGGPFSYEQYF.

This clonotype was seen repeatedly, ten times or more. The CDR3 loop is CASSVNRDRSNYGYTF. As DNA, the CDR3 is TGTGCCAGCAGCGTAAATCGGGACAGATCTAACTATGGCTACACCTTC. V gene TRBV5-6 combines with J gene TRBJ1-2, with 7 bases matching TRBD1. CDR3 length equals 16 residues. The junction had 9 bases not matched to a gene; V was cut back by 4 bases and J by 0 bases. CDR1 is SGHDT and CDR2 is YYEEEE in the germline V gene.

The gene calls are TRBV9 and TRBJ2-1, with TRBD2 matching over 7 bases. The germline gives CDR1 SGDLS, CDR2 YYNGEE. V trimming: 0 bases; J trimming: 4 bases; junction bases outside the gene matches: 4. The CDR3 length is 15 residues. DNA of the CDR3: TGTGCCAGCAGCGTAGCCAGCGGGGAATACAATGAGCAGTTCTTC. Translation: CASSVASGEYNEQFF.

About this clonotype itself: It may be a read error: a sequence one base away is much more abundant. Lacking the conserved final phenylalanine or tryptophan, this CDR3 likely reflects a read error. This chain joins TRBV7-9 and TRBJ2-1, with D possibly TRBD1 on 6 matching bases. The CDR3 runs to 17 residues. Germline V gene lookup returns CDR1 SEHNR and CDR2 FQNEAQ (reference sequence). The ends were cut back, 5 bases at V and 1 base at J, with 18 bases in the middle. CDR3 coding DNA: TGTGCCAGCAGCCCCCTCGGTACAGGGAATTCCTACAATGAGCAGTTCCTC. This encodes CASSPLGTGNSYNEQFL.

This clonotype was counted at least ten times. The chain recombines TRBV7-2 with TRBJ1-6; no definite D call. V lost 4 bases and J 7 bases, leaving 8 bases between the germline ends. This CDR3 has 13 amino acids. The germline gives CDR1 SGHTA, CDR2 FQGNSA. CDR3 coding DNA: TGTGCCAGCAGCTCGCAAAGGAATTCACCCCTCCACTTT. It codes for CASSSQRNSPLHF.